Included here is one TCR beta chain sequence, with context. The antigen is unknown. Germline V gene sequence: CDR1 SGHTA, CDR2 FQGNSA. The CDR3 is 14 residues long. Between the trimmed V and J ends, which lost 5 bases and 7 bases, there was a span of 16 bases. The data originate from a study of cytomegalovirus exposure and HLA in healthy donors. Primers: 60 Vbeta forward and 13 Jbeta reverse. The repertoire was sequenced with immunoSEQ multiplex PCR; TCRdb's copy has only in-frame clones and lacks some. The profile shows about 120,000 clones, 60% to 80% of them singletons. Whole-study results and caveats: Several of the most significant clusters appeared, in a later analysis, to be linked to common viral pathogens.

The chain has TRBV7-2 and TRBJ2-3; D unclear. The TCR was taken from a male donor in good health and CMV-seronegative. The sequencing sample was made of PBMCs. The CDR3 region has the DNA TGTGCCAGCAGCGTCGAACAGACGGCAAATACGCAGTATTTT. Translated, it gives CASSVEQTANTQYF. The entire variable domain, with the rest obtained from reference TRBV7-2 and TRBJ2-3, is as follows: GAGVSQSPSNKVTEKGKDVELRCDPISGHTALYWYRQSLGQGLEFLIYFQGNSAPDKSGLPSDRFSAERTGGSVSTLTIQRTQQEDSAVYLCASSVEQTANTQYFGPGTRLTVL.